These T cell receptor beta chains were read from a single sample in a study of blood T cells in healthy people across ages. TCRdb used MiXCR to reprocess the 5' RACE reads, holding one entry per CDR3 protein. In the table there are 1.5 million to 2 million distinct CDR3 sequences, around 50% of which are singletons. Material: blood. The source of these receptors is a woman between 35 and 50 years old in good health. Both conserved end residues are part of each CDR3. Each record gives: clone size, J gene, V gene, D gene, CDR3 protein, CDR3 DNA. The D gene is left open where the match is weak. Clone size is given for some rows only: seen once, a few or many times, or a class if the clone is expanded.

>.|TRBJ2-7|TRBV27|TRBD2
CASKPSGGHSYEQYF
TGTGCCAGCAAGCCAAGCGGGGGGCACTCCTACGAGCAGTACTTC
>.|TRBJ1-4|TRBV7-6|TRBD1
CASQQGYGEKLFF
TGTGCCAGCCAACAGGGGTACGGTGAAAAACTGTTTTTT
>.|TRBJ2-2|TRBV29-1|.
CSVDGNTGELFF
TGCAGCGTTGACGGTAACACCGGGGAGCTGTTTTTT
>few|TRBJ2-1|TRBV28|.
CASSLRGAFYNEQFF
TGTGCCAGCAGTCTTCGGGGGGCCTTTTACAATGAGCAGTTCTTC
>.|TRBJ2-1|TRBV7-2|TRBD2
CASSLDGSGSYNEQFF
TGTGCCAGCAGCTTAGACGGTAGCGGGTCATACAATGAGCAGTTCTTC
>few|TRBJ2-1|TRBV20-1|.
CSARRPKVDNEQFF
TGCAGTGCTAGACGGCCAAAGGTCGACAATGAGCAGTTCTTC
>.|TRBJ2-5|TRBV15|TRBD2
CATSKRGVYNEQYF
TGTGCCACCAGCAAGCGGGGGGTTTACAATGAGCAGTACTTC
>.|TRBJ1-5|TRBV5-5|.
CASSFVPRGNQPQHF
TGTGCCAGCAGCTTTGTCCCGAGGGGCAATCAGCCCCAGCATTTT
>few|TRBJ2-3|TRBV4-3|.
CASSQDSGSPGLTDTQYF
TGCGCCAGCAGCCAAGATTCGGGAAGTCCAGGCCTGACAGATACGCAGTATTTT
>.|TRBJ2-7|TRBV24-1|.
CATSGAGAQQYF
TGTGCCACCAGTGGGGCCGGGGCTCAGCAGTACTTC
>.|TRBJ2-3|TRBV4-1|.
CASSQDNAGLDSTQYF
TGCGCCAGCAGCCAAGATAACGCTGGGTTAGACTCTACGCAGTATTTT
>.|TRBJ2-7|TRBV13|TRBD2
CASSSGLREAYEQYF
TGTGCCAGCAGCTCGGGACTTCGGGAGGCCTACGAGCAGTACTTC
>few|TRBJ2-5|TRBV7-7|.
CASSLSFASPRETQYF
TGTGCTAGCAGCTTATCGTTCGCCAGTCCAAGAGAGACCCAGTACTTC
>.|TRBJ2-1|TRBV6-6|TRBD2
CASSTDPGTMQFF
TGTGCCAGCAGCACTGATCCCGGGACTATGCAGTTCTTC
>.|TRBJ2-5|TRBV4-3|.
CASSPTLRRGRQETQYF
TGCGCCAGCTCCCCTACATTAAGGAGGGGGCGCCAAGAGACCCAGTACTTC
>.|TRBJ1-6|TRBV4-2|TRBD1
CASSWGGQGAGSPLHF
TGTGCCAGCAGCTGGGGCGGACAGGGTGCGGGTTCACCCCTCCACTTT
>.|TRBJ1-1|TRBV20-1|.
CSARDPGSTEAFF
TGCAGTGCTAGAGATCCGGGGTCCACTGAAGCTTTCTTT
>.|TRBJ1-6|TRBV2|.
CASSAGGAPNSPLHF
TGTGCCAGCAGTGCGGGGGGCGCCCCCAATTCACCCCTCCACTTT
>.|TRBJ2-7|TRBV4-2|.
CASSLEKNSYEQYF
TGTGCCAGCAGCCTGGAAAAAAACTCCTACGAGCAGTACTTC
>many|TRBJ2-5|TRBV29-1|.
CSVGGYQETQYF
TGCAGCGTTGGGGGATACCAAGAGACCCAGTACTTC
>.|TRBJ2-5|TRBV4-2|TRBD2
CASSQGTSGDVETQYF
TGTGCCAGCAGCCAAGGGACTAGCGGGGATGTAGAGACCCAGTACTTC
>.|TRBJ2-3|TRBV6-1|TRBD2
CASRPMSGGPDTQYF
TGTGCCAGCCGACCTATGTCGGGGGGGCCCGATACGCAGTATTTT
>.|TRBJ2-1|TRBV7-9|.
CASSLGNWGDTYNEQFF
TGTGCCAGCAGCTTAGGAAATTGGGGGGACACCTACAATGAGCAGTTCTTC
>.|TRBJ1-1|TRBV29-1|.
CSVSGGRLNTEAFF
TGCAGCGTTTCTGGGGGGCGACTGAACACTGAAGCTTTCTTT
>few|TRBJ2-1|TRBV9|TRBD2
CASSPWSSGGQLNEQFF
TGTGCCAGCAGCCCCTGGTCTAGCGGGGGCCAGCTAAATGAGCAGTTCTTC
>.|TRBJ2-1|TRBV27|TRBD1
CASSLGTVTEQFF
TGTGCCAGCAGTTTGGGGACAGTAACTGAGCAGTTCTTC
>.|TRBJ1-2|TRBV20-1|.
CRASSYQEWDGYTF
TGCAGAGCCTCCTCCTACCAGGAATGGGATGGCTACACCTTC